This T cell receptor beta chain was profiled in a study of lymphopenia after photon versus proton radiotherapy. Study-wide findings and caveats: Authors raise, but do not show, better survival with proton therapy. A bigger post-nadir fall in TCR diversity correlated inversely with survival time in deceased patients. Under photons, naive T cells and diversity fell while effector/memory populations rose. Post-nadir diversity loss with photons came from oligoclonal expansion, particularly CD8+ Temra cells.

About this clone itself: Its cognate antigen is unknown.

Some clones are missing from TCRdb's copy, which holds only in-frame ones; the method was immunoSEQ multiplex PCR. Among about 20,000 clones listed, around 90% were seen once. V was shortened by 7 bases and J by 4 bases, with 17 bases between the two germline ends. This CDR3 spans 15 amino acids. The germline V gene encodes CDR1 MNHNY and CDR2 SVGAGI (reference sequence). The TCR comes from a woman aged 70-85 years with pancreatic cancer. Some clones in this sample may be carry-over from other donors' samples. The sample was peripheral blood, taken from a patient treated with proton-based radiotherapy. The chain joins TRBV6-6 to TRBJ1-5, with D perhaps matching TRBD1 (5 bases). The CDR3 protein is CASKPPGRNNQPQHF. The CDR3 bases are TGTGCCAGCAAACCTCCGGGACGGAATAATCAGCCCCAGCATTTT.